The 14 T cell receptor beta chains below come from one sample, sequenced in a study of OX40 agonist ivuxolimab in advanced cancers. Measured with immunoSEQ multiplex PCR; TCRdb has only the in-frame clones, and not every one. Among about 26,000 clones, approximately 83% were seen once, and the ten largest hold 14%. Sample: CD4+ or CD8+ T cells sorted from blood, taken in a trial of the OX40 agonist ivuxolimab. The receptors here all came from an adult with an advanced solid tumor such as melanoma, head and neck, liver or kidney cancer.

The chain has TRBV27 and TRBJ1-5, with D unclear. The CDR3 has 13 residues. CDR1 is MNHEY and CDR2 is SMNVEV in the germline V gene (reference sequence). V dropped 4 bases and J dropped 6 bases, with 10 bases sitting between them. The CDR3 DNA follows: TGTGCCAGCAGTTCTTATTGGGGTCAGCCCCAGCATTTT. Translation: CASSSYWGQPQHF.

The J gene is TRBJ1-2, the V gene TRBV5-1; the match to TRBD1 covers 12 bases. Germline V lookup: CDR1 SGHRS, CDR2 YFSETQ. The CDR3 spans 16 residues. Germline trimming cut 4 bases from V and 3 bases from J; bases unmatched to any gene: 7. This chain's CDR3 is CASSQGTGGAHYGYTF. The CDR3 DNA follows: TGCGCCAGCAGCCAAGGGACAGGGGGCGCACACTATGGCTACACCTTC.

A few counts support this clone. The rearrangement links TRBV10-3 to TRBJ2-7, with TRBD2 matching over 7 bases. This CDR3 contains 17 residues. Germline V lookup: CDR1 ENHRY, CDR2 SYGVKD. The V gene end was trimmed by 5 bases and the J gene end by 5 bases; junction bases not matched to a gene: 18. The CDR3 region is CAISPQVVGGGAHEQYF. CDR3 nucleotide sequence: TGTGCCATCAGTCCCCAAGTCGTGGGCGGGGGTGCGCACGAGCAGTACTTC.

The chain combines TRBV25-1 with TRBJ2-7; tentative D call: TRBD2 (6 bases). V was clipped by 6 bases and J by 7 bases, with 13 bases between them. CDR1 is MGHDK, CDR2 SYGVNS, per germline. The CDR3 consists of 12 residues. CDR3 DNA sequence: TGTGCCAGCAGCGCGAGACGGGGGGAGCAGTACTTC. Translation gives CASSARRGEQYF.

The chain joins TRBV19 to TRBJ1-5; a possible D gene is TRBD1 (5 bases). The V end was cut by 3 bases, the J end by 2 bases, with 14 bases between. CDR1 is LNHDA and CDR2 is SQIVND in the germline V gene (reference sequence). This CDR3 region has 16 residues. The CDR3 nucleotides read TGTGCCAGTAGTATGGGACGCCCCGGGGGCAATCAGCCCCAGCATTTT. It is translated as CASSMGRPGGNQPQHF.

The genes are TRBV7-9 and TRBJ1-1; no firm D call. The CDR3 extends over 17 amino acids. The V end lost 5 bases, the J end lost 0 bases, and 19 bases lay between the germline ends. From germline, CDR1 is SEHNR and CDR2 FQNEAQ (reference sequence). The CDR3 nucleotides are TGTGCCAGCAGCGATAGGGTCGGGCCAAACATGAACACTGAAGCTTTCTTT. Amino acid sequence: CASSDRVGPNMNTEAFF.

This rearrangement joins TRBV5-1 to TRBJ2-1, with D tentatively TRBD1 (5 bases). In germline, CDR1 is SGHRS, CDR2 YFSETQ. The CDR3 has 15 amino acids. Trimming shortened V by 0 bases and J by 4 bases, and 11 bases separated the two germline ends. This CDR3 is CASSLGQKHYNEQFF. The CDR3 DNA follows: TGCGCCAGCAGCTTGGGACAGAAGCATTACAATGAGCAGTTCTTC.

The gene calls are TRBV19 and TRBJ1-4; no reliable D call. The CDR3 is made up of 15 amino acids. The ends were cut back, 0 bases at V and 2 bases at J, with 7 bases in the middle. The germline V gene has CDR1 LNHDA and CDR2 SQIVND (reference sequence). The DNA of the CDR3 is TGTGCCAGTAGTATAGATGTACAGACTAATGAAAAACTGTTTTTT. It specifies CASSIDVQTNEKLFF.

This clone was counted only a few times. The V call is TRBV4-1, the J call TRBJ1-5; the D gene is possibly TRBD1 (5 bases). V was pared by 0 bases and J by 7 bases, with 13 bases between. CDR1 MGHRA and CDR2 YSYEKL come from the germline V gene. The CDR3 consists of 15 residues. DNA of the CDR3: TGCGCCAGCAGCCAAGATAGTTCGGGGGAGCAGCCCCAGCATTTT. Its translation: CASSQDSSGEQPQHF.

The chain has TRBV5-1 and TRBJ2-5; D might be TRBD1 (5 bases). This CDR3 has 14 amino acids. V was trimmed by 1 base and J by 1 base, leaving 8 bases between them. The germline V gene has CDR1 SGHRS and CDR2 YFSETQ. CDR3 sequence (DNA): TGCGCCAGCAGCTTGCGACAGACCCAAGAGACCCAGTACTTC. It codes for CASSLRQTQETQYF.

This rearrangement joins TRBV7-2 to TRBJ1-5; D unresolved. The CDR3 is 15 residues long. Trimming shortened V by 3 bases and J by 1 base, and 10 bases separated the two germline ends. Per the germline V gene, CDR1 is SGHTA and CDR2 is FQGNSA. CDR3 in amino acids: CASSFDQLSNQPQHF. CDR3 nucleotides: TGTGCCAGCAGCTTCGACCAATTGAGCAATCAGCCCCAGCATTTT.

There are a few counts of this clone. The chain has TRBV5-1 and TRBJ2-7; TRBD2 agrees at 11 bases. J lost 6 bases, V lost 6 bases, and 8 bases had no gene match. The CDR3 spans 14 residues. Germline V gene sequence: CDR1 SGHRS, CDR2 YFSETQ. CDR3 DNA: TGCGCCAGCACCGGGACTAGCGGAGTGGCCGAGCAGTACTTC. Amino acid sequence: CASTGTSGVAEQYF.

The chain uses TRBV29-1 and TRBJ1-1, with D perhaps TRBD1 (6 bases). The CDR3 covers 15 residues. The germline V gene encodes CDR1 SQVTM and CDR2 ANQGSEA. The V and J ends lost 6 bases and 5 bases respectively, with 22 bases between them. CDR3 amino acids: CSVKSIQGVQTEAFF. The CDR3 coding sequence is TGCAGCGTGAAATCTATACAGGGCGTGCAGACTGAAGCTTTCTTT.

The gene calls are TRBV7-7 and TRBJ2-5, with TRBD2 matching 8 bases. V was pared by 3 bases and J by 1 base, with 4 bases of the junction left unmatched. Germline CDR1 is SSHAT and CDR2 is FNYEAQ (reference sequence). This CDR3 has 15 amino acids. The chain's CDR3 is CASSFRGGTQETQYF. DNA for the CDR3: TGTGCCAGCAGCTTTCGGGGGGGCACCCAAGAGACCCAGTACTTC.